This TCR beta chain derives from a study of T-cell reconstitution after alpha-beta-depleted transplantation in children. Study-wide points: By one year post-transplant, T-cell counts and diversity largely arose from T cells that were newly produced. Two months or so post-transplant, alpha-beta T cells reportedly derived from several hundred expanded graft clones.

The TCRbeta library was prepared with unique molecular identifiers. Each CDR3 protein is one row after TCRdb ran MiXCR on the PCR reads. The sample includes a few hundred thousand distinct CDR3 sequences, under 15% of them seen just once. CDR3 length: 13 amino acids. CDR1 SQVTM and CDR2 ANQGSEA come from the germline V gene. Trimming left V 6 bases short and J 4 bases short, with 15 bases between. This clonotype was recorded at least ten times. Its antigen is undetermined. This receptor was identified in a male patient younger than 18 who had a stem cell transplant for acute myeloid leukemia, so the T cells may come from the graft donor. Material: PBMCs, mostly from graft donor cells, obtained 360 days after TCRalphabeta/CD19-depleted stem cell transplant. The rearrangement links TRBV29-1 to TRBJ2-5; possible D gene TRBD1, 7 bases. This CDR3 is CSVGQVRGETQYF. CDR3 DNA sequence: TGCAGCGTCGGACAGGTGCGGGGAGAGACCCAGTACTTC.